These T cell receptor beta chains were read from a single sample in a study of blood T cells in healthy people across ages. TCRdb re-analysed the 5' RACE reads in MiXCR, keeping a single row per CDR3 protein. Of approximately 800,000 distinct CDR3 sequences listed, around three fifths were seen once; the top ten hold roughly 25%. The sample taken for sequencing was blood. These TCRs come from a man in his forties or fifties in good health. The CDR3 runs from the conserved cysteine through the conserved F or W. Fields, in order: CDR3 DNA, CDR3 protein, J gene, D gene, clone size, V gene. The D gene is left open where the match is weak. Expanded clones are given a class, and other clones once, few, many or no size at all.

TGCAGCGTTGATGTGGGGGAGACCCAGTACTTC,CSVDVGETQYF,TRBJ2-5,NA,NA,TRBV29-1
TGTGCCAGCAGTGTCCGGGACAGGGCCTTAGCCAAAAACATTCAGTACTTC,CASSVRDRALAKNIQYF,TRBJ2-4,TRBD1,NA,TRBV6-1
TGTGCCAGCAACCCCTCCGGGACTAGCGGGGGAGATACCCAGTATTTT,CASNPSGTSGGDTQYF,TRBJ2-3,TRBD2,NA,TRBV6-6
TGCGCCAGCAGCCATAACCCCGGGGGTAATGAAAAACTGTTTTTT,CASSHNPGGNEKLFF,TRBJ1-4,NA,NA,TRBV4-3
TGTGCCAGCAGAATGCGCGGGGGGGTTTATGGCTACACCTTC,CASRMRGGVYGYTF,TRBJ1-2,NA,NA,TRBV27
TGTGCCAGCAGTTTTTGGGGGACAGGCAATGAGCAGTTCTTC,CASSFWGTGNEQFF,TRBJ2-1,TRBD1,NA,TRBV28
TGTGCCAGCAGAATCGACATATCACCCCTCCACTTT,CASRIDISPLHF,TRBJ1-6,NA,NA,TRBV28
TGCGCCAGCAGCTCGCCCACGGACAGGATCTACGAGCAGTACTTC,CASSSPTDRIYEQYF,TRBJ2-7,TRBD1,NA,TRBV5-1
TGCAGTGCTAGTAAGGGGGGAGAGACCCAGTACTTC,CSASKGGETQYF,TRBJ2-5,NA,NA,TRBV20-1
TGCGCCAGCAGCTTTGAAAATGAGCAGTTCTTC,CASSFENEQFF,TRBJ2-1,NA,NA,TRBV5-1
TGTGCCAGCAGCCCCCCACCAGCGGCCTACAATGAGCAGTACTTC,CASSPPPAAYNEQYF,TRBJ2-5,NA,NA,TRBV12-3/TRBV12-4
TGTGCCAGCAGCTCAATGGGACGAGGGGGCACAGATACGCAGTATTTT,CASSSMGRGGTDTQYF,TRBJ2-3,NA,NA,TRBV7-3
TGTGCCAGCAGCCAGAGAGGGGGGACCCAGTACTTC,CASSQRGGTQYF,TRBJ2-5,NA,NA,TRBV28
TGTGCCAGCAGCGTAGGGGTCAGCCCTTCTTCAAACGTCCTGACTTTC,CASSVGVSPSSNVLTF,TRBJ2-6,NA,few,TRBV9
TGTGCCAGCAGCCCCCGTCTAGCGGGAGAAGAGACCCAGTACTTC,CASSPRLAGEETQYF,TRBJ2-5,TRBD2,NA,TRBV11-2
TGTGCCAGCAGCGCAGGGATGGCAGGGAAAAACATTCAGTACTTC,CASSAGMAGKNIQYF,TRBJ2-4,NA,NA,TRBV2
TGTGCCAGCAGTTCCTCATTCCCGACAGGGGCCGGTGAAGCTTTCTTT,CASSSSFPTGAGEAFF,TRBJ1-1,TRBD1,NA,TRBV28
TGTGCCAGCAGCCAAACTGGCACTGGGCTAGCGGGTCTATCCTACAATGAGCAGTTCTTC,CASSQTGTGLAGLSYNEQFF,TRBJ2-1,TRBD2,few,TRBV7-3
TGTGCCAGCAGCTTTTGGATGGGAAGCACAGATACGCAGTATTTT,CASSFWMGSTDTQYF,TRBJ2-3,NA,NA,TRBV7-8
TGTGCCAGCAGCTTAATGAATAGCAATCAGCCCCAGCATTTT,CASSLMNSNQPQHF,TRBJ1-5,NA,NA,TRBV11-2
TGTGCCAGCAGTTTCGATGGGGTTGACAGGGGCAATGGCTACACCTTC,CASSFDGVDRGNGYTF,TRBJ1-2,TRBD1,NA,TRBV12-3/TRBV12-4
TGCAGCGCCGCACCCAGGGCAGTGGCTTTCTATGGCTACACCTTC,CSAAPRAVAFYGYTF,TRBJ1-2,NA,NA,TRBV29-1
TGCAGTGCTAGAGCCGGGGGCGCCGGGCTAAACTATGGCTACACCTTC,CSARAGGAGLNYGYTF,TRBJ1-2,NA,NA,TRBV20-1
TGCGCCAGCGGGTTGACTCTGAGCTCCTACAATGAGCAGTTCTTC,CASGLTLSSYNEQFF,TRBJ2-1,NA,NA,TRBV4-3
TGTGCCAGCAGCGTAGGACCTCCTCGGGGGGCGGAGACCCAGTACTTC,CASSVGPPRGAETQYF,TRBJ2-5,NA,NA,TRBV9
TGTGCCAGCAGCTTCTCGGGACAGCTAACTAATGAAAAACTGTTTTTT,CASSFSGQLTNEKLFF,TRBJ1-4,TRBD1,once,TRBV7-9
TGCAGCGGCACTAGAAGTCGAGAGACCCAGTACTTC,CSGTRSRETQYF,TRBJ2-5,NA,few,TRBV29-1
TGTGCCAGCAGCGTAGACCCGGTCACTGTCTGGGAAACCCAGTACTTC,CASSVDPVTVWETQYF,TRBJ2-5,NA,NA,TRBV9
TGCGCCAGCAGCTTGCAGGCAGGGGACACTGAAGCTTTCTTT,CASSLQAGDTEAFF,TRBJ1-1,NA,NA,TRBV5-1
TGTGCCAGCAGTTTAGTGGCAGGGGATACTGAAGCTTTCTTT,CASSLVAGDTEAFF,TRBJ1-1,NA,few,TRBV28
TGTGCCAGCAGTTCAGCCCAAGGCGGGAATGAGCAGTTCTTC,CASSSAQGGNEQFF,TRBJ2-1,NA,few,TRBV7-9
TGTGCCAGCAGGGGTACAGGGGAAACTGAAGCTTTCTTT,CASRGTGETEAFF,TRBJ1-1,TRBD1,few,TRBV6-5
TGCGCCAGCAGCCAAACGGGGAGCACAGATACGCAGTATTTT,CASSQTGSTDTQYF,TRBJ2-3,NA,NA,TRBV4-1
TGTGCCAGCACCCCAGCGGGTCAGCCCCAGCATTTT,CASTPAGQPQHF,TRBJ1-5,NA,NA,TRBV6-1
TGTGCTAGCATCTATTCTGGGGCCAACGTCCTGACTTTC,CASIYSGANVLTF,TRBJ2-6,NA,few,TRBV7-7
TGTGCCAGCAGTCTCAAACACGGGGATACGCAGTATTTT,CASSLKHGDTQYF,TRBJ2-3,NA,NA,TRBV12-3/TRBV12-4
TGCAGTGCTCGAACCGAGACTAGCGGGAGAAAGGTGGAATACAATGAGCAGTTCTTC,CSARTETSGRKVEYNEQFF,TRBJ2-1,TRBD2,NA,TRBV20-1
TGTGCCTGTGACAGGGGTAATGGAAACACCATATATTTT,CACDRGNGNTIYF,TRBJ1-3,TRBD1,NA,TRBV30
TGTGCCAGCAGAATAAGGGGTACCGACGAGCAGTACTTC,CASRIRGTDEQYF,TRBJ2-7,NA,many,TRBV3-1
TGTGCCAGCAGCCGGATCCCCCCCGGTAATTCACCCCTCCACTTT,CASSRIPPGNSPLHF,TRBJ1-6,NA,NA,TRBV7-2
TGTGCCAGCAGCTTAGCCCAAACAGGGGCAGGTTTGGAAAAACTGTTTTTT,CASSLAQTGAGLEKLFF,TRBJ1-4,TRBD1,NA,TRBV7-9